This T cell receptor (beta chain) was identified during a study of beta chain features in type 1 diabetes. Overall study findings and caveats: Cells with high TCR expression could be over-represented by cDNA sequencing.

As to this clone: Its antigen is not known.

Expressed TCRB transcripts were sequenced after all isolated RNA was converted to cDNA. TCRdb keeps only in-frame clones here, not all; method: immunoSEQ multiplex PCR. Counted here are approximately 400,000 clones, roughly 16% occurring once; the ten biggest clones make up about 0.018%. Germline values: CDR1 MDHEN, CDR2 SYDVKM. CDR3 length: 11 amino acids. V shed 5 bases and J shed 8 bases, with 9 bases lying between them. The specimen sequenced was naive CD4+ T cells from blood. This TCR came from a woman under 30 in good health. This chain joins TRBV28 and TRBJ1-2; D ambiguous. The CDR3 DNA reads as TGTGCCAGCAGTCCACATCTGGGCTACACCTTC. Translation gives CASSPHLGYTF.